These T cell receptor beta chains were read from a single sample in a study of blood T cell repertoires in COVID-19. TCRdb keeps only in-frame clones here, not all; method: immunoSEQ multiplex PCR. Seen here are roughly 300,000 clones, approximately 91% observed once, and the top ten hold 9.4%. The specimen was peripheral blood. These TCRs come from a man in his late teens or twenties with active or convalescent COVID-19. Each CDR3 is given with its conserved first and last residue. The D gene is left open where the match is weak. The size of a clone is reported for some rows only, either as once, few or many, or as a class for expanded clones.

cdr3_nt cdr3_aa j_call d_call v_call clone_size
TGTGCCAGCAGCTTAGGCCTGGGGGCAGGAGGCTACACCTTC CASSLGLGAGGYTF TRBJ1-2 . TRBV13 few
TGTGCCAGCAGTTTCGGCACAGGGGGCGAACAGCCCCAGCATTTT CASSFGTGGEQPQHF TRBJ1-5 TRBD1 TRBV27 .
TGTGCCAGCAGCCCCCCGGGTCACCCGGTGCCCCACTATGGCTACACCTTC CASSPPGHPVPHYGYTF TRBJ1-2 . TRBV5-4 .
TGTGCCAGCAGCTTTGGCACCGCAATCACCTACGAGCAGTACTTC CASSFGTAITYEQYF TRBJ2-7 . TRBV7-9 .
TGCGCCAGCAGCTTGGGACTAGCGGGGGGAAGTGAGCAGTTCTTC CASSLGLAGGSEQFF TRBJ2-1 TRBD2 TRBV5-1 .
TGTGCCAGCAGCGTAGTTGATAGCCATAATTCACCCCTCCACTTT CASSVVDSHNSPLHF TRBJ1-6 . TRBV9 once
TGTGCCAGCAGGGGAGACGCCGGGGAGCTGTTTTTT CASRGDAGELFF TRBJ2-2 . TRBV9 .
TGTGCCAGCAGCACATCCTCCGGGACAGGGGTTTTGGTCGAGCAGTACTTC CASSTSSGTGVLVEQYF TRBJ2-7 TRBD1 TRBV9 .
TGTGCCAGCAGCTCGGGACAGGGAGACGGGGAGCTGTTTTTT CASSSGQGDGELFF TRBJ2-2 TRBD1 TRBV7-9 .
TGTGCCAGCAGCCAAGGGGGCCCGGGAAACACCATATATTTT CASSQGGPGNTIYF TRBJ1-3 . TRBV3-1/TRBV3-2 .
TGTGCCAGCAGCCTTTCGCCGGGACAGGGAACGGAGACCCAGTACTTC CASSLSPGQGTETQYF TRBJ2-5 TRBD1 TRBV3-1/TRBV3-2 .